This TCR beta chain was obtained from a study of T cell responses to AZD1222 COVID-19 vaccine (TCRdb year 2021). For the wider study: AZD1222 recipients with second doses at about 4 weeks or about 12 weeks were pooled, because spike-specific TCR depth and breadth did not differ between schedules. A total of approximately 250 trial participants underwent TCR sequencing, of whom about 210 had received two doses of AZD1222 and around 25 had received two doses of the MenACWY control vaccine. Trial participants were enrolled by age into 18-55, 56-69 and 70-plus year subgroups, with roughly 160, 29 and 62 TCR-sequenced participants respectively.

The paper's findings and limits, for the study overall: Epitopes outside the regions mutated in the B.1.351 and B.1.1.7 variants were reportedly recognized by nearly half of the unique spike-specific TCRs. Conclusions about previously exposed vaccinees are limited because only a handful of AZD1222 recipients were SARS-CoV-2 seropositive at baseline. The vaccine-associated CD4 TCRs covered the entire spike protein, and the dominant responses fell in regions 160-218 and 743-854. A significant rise in spike-specific TCR breadth and depth was observed after two AZD1222 doses relative to day 0 and relative to MenACWY recipients. Because no samples from the day 14 peak response were available, repertoires could be characterized only after the peak T cell response. The 56-69-year group was small, and its depth increase did not reach significance, likely because of low power. Participants were mostly white British and included more females than males, and it was suggested by the authors that clonal diversity may have been underestimated.

The V and J ends are trimmed by 11 bases and 4 bases, leaving 15 bases between them. The germline V gene encodes CDR1 SGHAT and CDR2 FQNNGV. The CDR3 measures 13 amino acids from cysteine to phenylalanine. The read is trimmed to its CDR3 DNA, 39 bases read in frame from base 1. The time point label on this specimen signifies: baseline before first vaccination. Samples from vaccinated people were obtained from the UK trials COV001 and COV002, which included a single-blind randomized controlled phase 2/3 trial of AZD1222 (ChAdOx1 nCoV-19) in healthy adults. For TCRbeta chain sequencing, PBMC samples from trial participants were taken at day 0 and at day 28 after the second dose. Regarding this clone: Its antigen remains undetermined. No base quality values were provided; no much bigger clone lies one nucleotide off.

The CDR3 regions of human TCRbeta chains were analyzed by immunosequencing. The study's processing was this. TCRs in the repertoires were matched against a reference library of SARS-CoV-2-specific TCRs that had been generated with the MIRA antigen-specificity platform. Breadth was defined as the fraction of unique TCRs that were SARS-CoV-2-associated. Depth was defined as the fraction of total T cells that were SARS-CoV-2-associated. Using the MIRA data, each spike-specific TCR was assigned both to the spike region to which the TCR was reactive and to a CD4 or CD8 class. Log10-transformed breadth and depth values were compared by one-way ANOVA with Sidak's multiple comparisons tests. This is the immuneACCESS table as TCRdb keeps it, with only in-frame sequences that have V and J called. A part of the clones is gone; compared with another copy, unresolved V genes explain less than half, and the rest is unexplained. That table gives V, J and clone size, and the DNA gave D and trimming. The sample table shows approximately 120,000 clones, and 90% are seen once. The ten largest clones represent 6% to 9% of the sample.

The clonotype originates from an adult in good health. The sequencing here drew on peripheral blood, taken on day 0 of AZD1222 vaccination. The rearranged segments are TRBV11-2 and TRBJ1-3; matching of 5 bases hints at TRBD1 as the D gene. The bases are TGTGCCTCTCACAGGAGTATCGGAAACACCATATATTTT. It translates to CASHRSIGNTIYF.